The entry that follows covers one T cell receptor beta chain sequence. Antigen specificity is unknown. The record originates from a study of radiation and T cells in renal cell carcinoma. For the study at large: Nephrectomy followed 15 Gy stereotactic body radiation by 4 weeks. Study-level points and caveats: In blood, top tumor clones expanded by 2 weeks, shrinking by 4. Without pretreatment biopsies, baseline tumor clonotype presence was undetermined.

TCRdb keeps only in-frame clones here, not all; method: immunoSEQ multiplex PCR. This table has 130,000 to 150,000 clones, roughly 88% appearing once. CDR1 and CDR2 (germline): MNHEY, SMNVEV (reference sequence). This CDR3 region has 15 residues. J gave up 1 base and V 2 bases, and 3 bases lay outside the gene matches. Time point meaning: baseline pretreatment blood. Stated treatment: 15 Gy SBRT to primary tumor, nephrectomy 4 weeks later. Radiation-treated patients gave blood at baseline, week 2 and week 4. V is TRBV27 and J is TRBJ2-3; 7 bases are shared with TRBD1. Sequencing was performed on blood, taken from a patient whose treatment included radiotherapy and nephrectomy. The clonotype comes from a woman aged 45 to 65 with renal cell carcinoma. The CDR3 sequence is CASSLRGQGTDTQYF. DNA for the CDR3: TGTGCCAGCAGTTTAAGGGGGCAGGGCACAGATACGCAGTATTTT.